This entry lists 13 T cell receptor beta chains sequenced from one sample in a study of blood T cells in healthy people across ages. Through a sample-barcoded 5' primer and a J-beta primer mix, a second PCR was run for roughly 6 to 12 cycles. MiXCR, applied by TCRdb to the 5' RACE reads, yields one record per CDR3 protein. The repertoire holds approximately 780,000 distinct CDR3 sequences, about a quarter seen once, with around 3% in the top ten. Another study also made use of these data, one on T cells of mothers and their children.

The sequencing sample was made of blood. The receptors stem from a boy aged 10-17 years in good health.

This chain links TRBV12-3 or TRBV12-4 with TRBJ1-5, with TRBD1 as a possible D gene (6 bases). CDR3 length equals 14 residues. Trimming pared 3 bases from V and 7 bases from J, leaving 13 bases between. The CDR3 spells CASSLVQGGQPQHF. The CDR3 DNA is TGTGCCAGCAGTTTGGTACAGGGCGGCCAGCCCCAGCATTTT.

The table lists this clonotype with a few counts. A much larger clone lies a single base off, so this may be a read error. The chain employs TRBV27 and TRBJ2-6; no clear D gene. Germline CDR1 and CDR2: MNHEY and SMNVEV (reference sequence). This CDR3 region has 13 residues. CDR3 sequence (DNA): TGTGCCAGCAGTTTATCTGGGGACAACGTCCTGACTTTC. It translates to CASSLSGDNVLTF.

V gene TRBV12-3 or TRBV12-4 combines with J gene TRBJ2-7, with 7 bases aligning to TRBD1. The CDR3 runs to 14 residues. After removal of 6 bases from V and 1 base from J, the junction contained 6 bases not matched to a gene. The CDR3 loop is CASRRTGASYEQYF. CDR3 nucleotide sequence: TGTGCCAGCAGGCGCACAGGGGCTTCCTACGAGCAGTACTTC.

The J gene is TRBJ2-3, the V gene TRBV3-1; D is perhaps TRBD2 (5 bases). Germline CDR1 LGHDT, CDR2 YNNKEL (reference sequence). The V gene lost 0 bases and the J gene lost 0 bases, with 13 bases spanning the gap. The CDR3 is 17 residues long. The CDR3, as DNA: TGTGCCAGCAGCCAAGATTTACGGGCTAGCAGCACAGATACGCAGTATTTT. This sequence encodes CASSQDLRASSTDTQYF.

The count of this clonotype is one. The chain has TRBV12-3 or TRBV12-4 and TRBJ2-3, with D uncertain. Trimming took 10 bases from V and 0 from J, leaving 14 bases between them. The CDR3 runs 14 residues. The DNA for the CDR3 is TGTGCCACCGGGCCTGGCGGTAGCACAGATACGCAGTATTTT. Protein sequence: CATGPGGSTDTQYF.

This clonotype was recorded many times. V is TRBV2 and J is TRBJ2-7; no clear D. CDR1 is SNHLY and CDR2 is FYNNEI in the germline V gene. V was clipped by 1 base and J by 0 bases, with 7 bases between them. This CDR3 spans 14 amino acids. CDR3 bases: TGTGCCAGCAGTGAAGGCAGCCTCTCCTACGAGCAGTACTTC. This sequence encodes CASSEGSLSYEQYF.

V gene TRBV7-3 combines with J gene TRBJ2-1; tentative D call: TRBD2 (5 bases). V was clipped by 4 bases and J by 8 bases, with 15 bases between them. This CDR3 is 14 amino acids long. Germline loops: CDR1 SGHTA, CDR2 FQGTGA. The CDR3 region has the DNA TGTGCCAGCAGCTCCCTTGGTGCGGGCCATGAGCAGTTCTTC. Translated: CASSSLGAGHEQFF.

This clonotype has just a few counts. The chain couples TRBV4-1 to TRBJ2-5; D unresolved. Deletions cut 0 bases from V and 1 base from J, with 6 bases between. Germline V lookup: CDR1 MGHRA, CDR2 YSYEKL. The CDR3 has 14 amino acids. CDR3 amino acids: CASSQEGFQETQYF. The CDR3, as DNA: TGCGCCAGCAGCCAAGAGGGCTTCCAAGAGACCCAGTACTTC.

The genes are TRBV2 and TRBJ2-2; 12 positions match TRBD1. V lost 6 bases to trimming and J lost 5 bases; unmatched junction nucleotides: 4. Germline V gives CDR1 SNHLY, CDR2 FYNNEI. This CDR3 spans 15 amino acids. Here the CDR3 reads CASREGQGATGELFF. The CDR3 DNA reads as TGTGCCAGCAGGGAGGGACAGGGGGCGACCGGGGAGCTGTTTTTT.

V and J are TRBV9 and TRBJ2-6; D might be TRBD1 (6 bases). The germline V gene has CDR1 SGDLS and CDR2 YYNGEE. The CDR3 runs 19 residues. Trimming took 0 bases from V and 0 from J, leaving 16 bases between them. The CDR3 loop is CASSVAVRGGSSGANVLTF. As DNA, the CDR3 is TGTGCCAGCAGCGTAGCAGTCAGGGGTGGGAGCTCTGGGGCCAACGTCCTGACTTTC.

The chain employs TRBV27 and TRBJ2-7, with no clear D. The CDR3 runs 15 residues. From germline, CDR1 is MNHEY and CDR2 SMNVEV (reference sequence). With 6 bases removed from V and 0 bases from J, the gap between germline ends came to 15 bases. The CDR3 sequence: CASRTVGRSSYEQYF. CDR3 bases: TGTGCCAGCAGAACCGTAGGACGGAGCTCCTACGAGCAGTACTTC.

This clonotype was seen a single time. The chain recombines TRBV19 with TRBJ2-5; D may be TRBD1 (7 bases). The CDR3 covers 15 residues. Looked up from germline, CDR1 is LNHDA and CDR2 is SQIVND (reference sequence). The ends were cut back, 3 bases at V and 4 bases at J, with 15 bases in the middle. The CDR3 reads CASSIQGGAGETQYF. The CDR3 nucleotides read TGTGCCAGTAGTATTCAGGGGGGAGCCGGAGAGACCCAGTACTTC. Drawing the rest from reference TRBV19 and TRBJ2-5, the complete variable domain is DGGITQSPKYLFRKEGQNVTLSCEQNLNHDAMYWYRQDPGQGLRLIYYSQIVNDFQKGDIAEGYSVSREKKESFPLTVTSAQKNPTAFYLCASSIQGGAGETQYFGPGTRLLVL.

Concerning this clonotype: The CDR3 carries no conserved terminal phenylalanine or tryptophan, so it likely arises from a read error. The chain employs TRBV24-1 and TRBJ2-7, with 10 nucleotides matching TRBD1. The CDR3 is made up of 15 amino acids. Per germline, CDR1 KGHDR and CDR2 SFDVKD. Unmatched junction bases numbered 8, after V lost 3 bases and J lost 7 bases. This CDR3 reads CATSDPRDRGTEQYL. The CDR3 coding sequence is TGTGCCACCAGTGATCCTCGGGACAGGGGAACGGAGCAGTACCTC.